The rows below give T cell receptor beta chains drawn from one sample of a study of cytomegalovirus exposure and HLA in healthy donors. Using immunoSEQ multiplex PCR, the repertoire was profiled, and TCRdb retains in-frame clones only, with some absent. Of 180,000 or so clones listed, approximately 81% are singletons. Sequenced: PBMCs. These receptors were taken from a woman in her fifties or sixties in good health and CMV-seronegative. Both conserved end residues are part of each CDR3. Fields, in order: CDR3 DNA, CDR3 protein, D gene, V gene, J gene, clone size. The D gene is left open where the match is weak. Part of the rows lack a size; the others show once, few, many or a class for expanded clones.

DNA: TGTGCCAGCTCACCAGCGGGAGGCATCCGGAATGAGCAGTTCTTC
CDR3: CASSPAGGIRNEQFF
D: TRBD2
V: TRBV18
J: TRBJ2-1
size: once

DNA: TGTGCCAGCAGCCCCGGGGGCCAAGAGACCCAGTACTTC
CDR3: CASSPGGQETQYF
D: .
V: TRBV9
J: TRBJ2-5
size: .

DNA: TGTGCCAGCAGTTACTCGAGACTCGAAGCTTTCTTT
CDR3: CASSYSRLEAFF
D: .
V: TRBV6-5
J: TRBJ1-1
size: .

DNA: TGTGCCATCAGTGAGACAGTAGGGGGCACGGGTGGCTACACCTTC
CDR3: CAISETVGGTGGYTF
D: TRBD1
V: TRBV10-3
J: TRBJ1-2
size: .

DNA: TGTGCCAGCAGCTTTTCGACAGGGGCTATGAACACTGAAGCTTTCTTT
CDR3: CASSFSTGAMNTEAFF
D: TRBD1
V: TRBV7-8
J: TRBJ1-1
size: few

DNA: TGTGCCAGCAGTTACCACTCTAGGGGAAACGAGCAGTACTTC
CDR3: CASSYHSRGNEQYF
D: .
V: TRBV6-5
J: TRBJ2-7
size: .

DNA: TGTGCCAGCAGCGCCGGACAGAACACTGAAGCTTTCTTT
CDR3: CASSAGQNTEAFF
D: .
V: TRBV7-2
J: TRBJ1-1
size: .

DNA: TGTGCCAGCAGCTTAGTTCTAGCGGGGGGGCGCAAAGAGACCCAGTACTTC
CDR3: CASSLVLAGGRKETQYF
D: TRBD2
V: TRBV7-8
J: TRBJ2-5
size: .

DNA: TGTGCCAGCAGTTACTCCGTGAACACTGAAGCTTTCTTT
CDR3: CASSYSVNTEAFF
D: .
V: TRBV6-5
J: TRBJ1-1
size: .

DNA: TGTGCCAGCAGCCCCGAGGGTACAGATACGCAGTATTTT
CDR3: CASSPEGTDTQYF
D: .
V: TRBV5-8
J: TRBJ2-3
size: .

DNA: TGTGCCAGCAGGACCCGGACAGTCACCATGAACACTGAAGCTTTCTTT
CDR3: CASRTRTVTMNTEAFF
D: .
V: TRBV27
J: TRBJ1-1
size: .

DNA: TGTGCCAGCAGCCAAGGTTTGAGGGTAGAAGAAAACACCATATATTTT
CDR3: CASSQGLRVEENTIYF
D: .
V: TRBV4-2
J: TRBJ1-3
size: .

DNA: TGTGCCAGTAGTATAAGAGTTACTGGGGCCAACGTCCTGACTTTC
CDR3: CASSIRVTGANVLTF
D: .
V: TRBV19
J: TRBJ2-6
size: .

DNA: TGTGCCAGCAGCTTAGGGGGCCAGGGACACAGCTCTGGAAACACCATATATTTT
CDR3: CASSLGGQGHSSGNTIYF
D: .
V: TRBV11-3
J: TRBJ1-3
size: once

DNA: TGTGCCAGCAGTTTAGGGGGCAATGAGCAGTTCTTC
CDR3: CASSLGGNEQFF
D: .
V: TRBV6-5
J: TRBJ2-1
size: .

DNA: TGTGCCAGTAACTCCGCCGGAAACACCATATATTTT
CDR3: CASNSAGNTIYF
D: .
V: TRBV19
J: TRBJ1-3
size: .

DNA: TGTGCCAGCAGTTTTCCGGGGGCGAACACCGGGGAGCTGTTTTTT
CDR3: CASSFPGANTGELFF
D: .
V: TRBV28
J: TRBJ2-2
size: .

DNA: TGTGCCAGCAGTGGCAGGGATGGCTACACCTTC
CDR3: CASSGRDGYTF
D: .
V: TRBV25-1
J: TRBJ1-2
size: few

DNA: TGTGCCAGCAGTTTATGGTCTAGCGGGGGAACTGGGGAGCTGTTTTTT
CDR3: CASSLWSSGGTGELFF
D: TRBD2
V: TRBV28
J: TRBJ2-2
size: .

DNA: TGTGCCAGCAGTGACTCGTTCGGACTACGAACCTACGAGCAGTACTTC
CDR3: CASSDSFGLRTYEQYF
D: .
V: TRBV25-1
J: TRBJ2-7
size: .

DNA: TGTGCCAGCAGCTACGGACAGGGCTTTTCCACCGGGGAGCTGTTTTTT
CDR3: CASSYGQGFSTGELFF
D: TRBD1
V: TRBV7-9
J: TRBJ2-2
size: medium-sized

DNA: TGTGCCAGTAAGGAGGGACAGGGCTACGCTCAGCCCCAGCATTTT
CDR3: CASKEGQGYAQPQHF
D: TRBD1
V: TRBV19
J: TRBJ1-5
size: .